This passage covers 9 T cell receptor beta chains from one sample sequenced in a study of T cell changes during pregnancy in multiple sclerosis. Sequenced by immunoSEQ multiplex PCR; TCRdb stores in-frame clones only, minus some. This table has around 29,000 clones, approximately 92% appearing once. The sequences come from CD4+ T cells from peripheral blood mononuclear cells, collected in the first trimester of pregnancy. The receptors were gathered from a female donor with multiple sclerosis, enrolled in a pregnancy study.

A remark on this clone: Other nucleotide sequences from this sample produce the same CDR3. The chain links TRBV9 to TRBJ1-1, with D possibly being TRBD1 (6 bases). CDR1 is SGDLS, CDR2 YYNGEE, per germline. The CDR3 length is 15 residues. Trimming stripped 2 bases from V and 0 bases from J, with 11 bases between. For the CDR3, the DNA is TGTGCCAGCAGCGTTGGGGGGGCCGTGAACACTGAAGCTTTCTTT. Amino acids: CASSVGGAVNTEAFF.

This clone was observed a single time. The J gene is TRBJ1-1, the V gene TRBV7-8; 8 bases align to TRBD1. V lost 3 bases and J lost 5; bases outside the gene matches: 2. The CDR3 covers 13 residues. Germline values: CDR1 SGHVS, CDR2 FQNEAQ. The CDR3 DNA reads TGTGCCAGCAGCTTGACAGGGGAAACTGAAGCTTTCTTT. Encoded protein: CASSLTGETEAFF.

The gene calls are TRBV5-8 and TRBJ1-4; TRBD1 matches 7 bases. The junction had 12 bases not matched to a gene; V was cut back by 5 bases and J by 8 bases. The CDR3 covers 15 residues. Germline CDR1 and CDR2: SGHTS and YDEGEE. The CDR3 bases are TGTGCCAGCAGGTACCACAGGGGAGTCGGAGAAAAACTGTTTTTT. This sequence encodes CASRYHRGVGEKLFF.

This chain links TRBV6-5 with TRBJ2-2; 7 positions agree with TRBD2. The CDR3 is 15 amino acids. Germline CDR1 MNHEY, CDR2 SVGAGI. J gave up 1 base and V 6 bases, and 5 bases lay outside the gene matches. The DNA of the CDR3 is TGTGCCAGCAGCTCGGGACTACTGAACACCGGGGAGCTGTTTTTT. Its protein is CASSSGLLNTGELFF.

The rearrangement joins TRBV6-1 to TRBJ1-2; 8 nucleotides line up with TRBD1. V was pared by 5 bases and J by 4 bases, with 0 bases of the junction left unmatched. CDR1 is MNHNS, CDR2 SASEGT, per germline. The CDR3 runs to 12 residues. This chain's CDR3 is CASSTGGYGYTF. The CDR3 nucleotides are TGTGCCAGCAGTACAGGGGGCTATGGCTACACCTTC.

The chain joins TRBV9 to TRBJ1-3; no clear D. V lost 4 bases and J 0 bases, leaving 11 bases between the germline ends. Looked up from germline, CDR1 is SGDLS and CDR2 is YYNGEE. The CDR3 contains 15 residues. For the CDR3, the DNA is TGTGCCAGCAGCCCCCGGGGTGACTCTGGAAACACCATATATTTT. Its translation: CASSPRGDSGNTIYF.

This sequence joins TRBV18 and TRBJ1-2; TRBD1 agrees at 7 bases. J lost 2 bases, V lost 3 bases, and 12 bases had no gene match. CDR3 length equals 17 residues. CDR1 is KGHSH and CDR2 is LQKENI in the germline V gene. CDR3 amino acids: CASSPDRKRMGNYGYTF. The CDR3, as DNA: TGTGCCAGCTCACCGGACAGGAAACGAATGGGGAACTATGGCTACACCTTC.

The J gene is TRBJ2-6, the V gene TRBV7-8; 7 bases match TRBD1. Germline V gene data show CDR1 as SGHVS and CDR2 as FQNEAQ. J lost 4 bases, V lost 1 base, and 7 bases had no gene match. The CDR3 totals 17 residues. CDR3 region: CASSLVRGGLGANVLTF. The CDR3 DNA is TGTGCCAGCAGCTTAGTTAGAGGGGGCCTGGGGGCCAACGTCCTGACTTTC.

This chain connects TRBV20-1 to TRBJ1-1; D not resolved. The CDR3 spans 11 residues. V lost 4 bases, J lost 3 bases, and 6 bases lay in between. The V gene's germline CDR1 is DFQATT and CDR2 SNEGSKA (reference sequence). The CDR3 coding sequence is TGCAGTGCTACCTTATACACTGAAGCTTTCTTT. Translating it yields CSATLYTEAFF.